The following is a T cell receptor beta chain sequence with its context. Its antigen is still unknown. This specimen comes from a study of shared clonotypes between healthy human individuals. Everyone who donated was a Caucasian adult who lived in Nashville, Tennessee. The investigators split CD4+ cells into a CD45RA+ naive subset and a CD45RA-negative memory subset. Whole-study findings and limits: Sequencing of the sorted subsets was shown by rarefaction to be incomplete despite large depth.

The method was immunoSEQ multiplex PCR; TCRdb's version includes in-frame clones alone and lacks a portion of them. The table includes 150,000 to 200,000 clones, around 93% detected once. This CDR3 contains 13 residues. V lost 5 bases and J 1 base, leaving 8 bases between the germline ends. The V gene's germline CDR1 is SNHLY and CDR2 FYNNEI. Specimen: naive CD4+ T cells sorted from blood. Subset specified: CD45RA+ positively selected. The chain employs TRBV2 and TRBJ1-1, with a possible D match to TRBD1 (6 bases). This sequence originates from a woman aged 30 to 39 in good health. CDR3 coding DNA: TGTGCCAGCAGTACAGGGAGGAACACTGAAGCTTTCTTT. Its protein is CASSTGRNTEAFF.